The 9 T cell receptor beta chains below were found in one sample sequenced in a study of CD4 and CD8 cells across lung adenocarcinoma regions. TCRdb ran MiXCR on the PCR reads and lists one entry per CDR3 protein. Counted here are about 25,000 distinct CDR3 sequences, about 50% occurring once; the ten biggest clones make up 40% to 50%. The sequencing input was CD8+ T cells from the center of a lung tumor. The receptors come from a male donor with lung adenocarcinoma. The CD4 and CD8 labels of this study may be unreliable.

Written as DNA, the CDR3 is TGTGCCAGCGGTAGGCTCACAGGGAAGCAGTTTTTT. Translated, it gives CASGRLTGKQFF. The gene calls are TRBV6-1 and TRBJ2-2; TRBD1 is a possible D gene (6 bases). Germline values: CDR1 MNHNS, CDR2 SASEGT. This CDR3 comprises 12 residues. V was pared by 8 bases and J by 16 bases, with 20 bases between.

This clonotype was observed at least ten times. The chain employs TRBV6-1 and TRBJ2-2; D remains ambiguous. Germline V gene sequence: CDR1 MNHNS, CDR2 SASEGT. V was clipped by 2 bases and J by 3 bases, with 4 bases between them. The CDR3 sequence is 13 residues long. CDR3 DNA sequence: TGTGCCAGCAGTGAATGGGACACCGGGGAGCTGTTTTTT. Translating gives CASSEWDTGELFF.

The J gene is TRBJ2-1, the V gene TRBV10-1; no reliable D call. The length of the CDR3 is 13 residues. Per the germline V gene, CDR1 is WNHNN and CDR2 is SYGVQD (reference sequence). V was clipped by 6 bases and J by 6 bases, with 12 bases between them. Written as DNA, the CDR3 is TGCGCCAGCAGCCCCGGACGAAGCAATGAGCAGTTCTTC. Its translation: CASSPGRSNEQFF.

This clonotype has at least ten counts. In nucleotides, the CDR3 is TGCGCCAGCAGCCAGGCACAGGCCTCTAGCACAGATACGCAGTATTTT. This sequence encodes CASSQAQASSTDTQYF. J is TRBJ2-3 and V is TRBV4-1, with D possibly TRBD1 on 5 matching bases. This CDR3 is built from 16 residues. Germline V gene lookup returns CDR1 MGHRA and CDR2 YSYEKL. The ends were cut back, 3 bases at V and 0 bases at J, with 13 bases in the middle.

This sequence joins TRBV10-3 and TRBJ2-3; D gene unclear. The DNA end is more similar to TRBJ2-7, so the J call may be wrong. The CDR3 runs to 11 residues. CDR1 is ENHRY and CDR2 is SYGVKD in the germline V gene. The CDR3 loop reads CAIGSTDMQYF. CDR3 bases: TGTGCCATCGGAAGCACAGATATGCAGTACTTC.

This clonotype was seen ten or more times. The CDR3 nucleotides are TGTGCCAGCAGTGACGAGACAGGGAGTACAGATACGCAGTATTTT. This encodes CASSDETGSTDTQYF. The gene calls are TRBV6-4 and TRBJ2-3; 7 bases map to TRBD1. Germline CDR1 reads MRHNA; CDR2 reads SNTAGT. The CDR3 sequence is 15 residues long. J gave up 3 bases and V 2 bases, and 5 bases lay outside the gene matches.

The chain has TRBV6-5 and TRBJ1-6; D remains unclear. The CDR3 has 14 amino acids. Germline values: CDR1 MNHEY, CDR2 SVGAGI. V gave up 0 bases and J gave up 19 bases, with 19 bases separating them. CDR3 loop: CASSYSSASYEQHF. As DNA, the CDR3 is TGTGCCAGCAGTTACTCGTCAGCCTCCTACGAGCAGCACTTT.

The CDR3 sequence: CARGLGGRDPETQYF. The CDR3 region has the DNA TGTGCCAGGGGGCTCGGGGGCCGGGACCCAGAGACCCAGTACTTC. V usage is TRBV6-1 and J usage is TRBJ2-5; perhaps D is TRBD1 or TRBD2 (6 bases each). The CDR3 extends over 15 amino acids. Germline lookup yields CDR1 MNHNS and CDR2 SASEGT. V lost 9 bases to trimming and J lost 4 bases, with 21 bases between them.

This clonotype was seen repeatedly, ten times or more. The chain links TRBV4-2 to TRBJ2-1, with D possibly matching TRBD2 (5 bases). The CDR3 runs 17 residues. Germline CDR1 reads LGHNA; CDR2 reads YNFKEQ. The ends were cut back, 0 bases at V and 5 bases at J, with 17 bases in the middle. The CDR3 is CASSQDLGGRGNNEQFF. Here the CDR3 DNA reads TGTGCCAGCAGCCAAGATCTGGGCGGGCGAGGCAACAATGAGCAGTTCTTC.